This T cell receptor beta chain derives from a study of T cells in Graves' hyperthyroidism and ophthalmopathy (dated by TCRdb to the late 2010s). About the full investigation: Peripheral blood was sampled at the time of initial diagnosis, prior to any treatment. A discovery cohort of about a hundred patients, about 43 with Graves' ophthalmopathy and approximately 60 with stable Graves' hyperthyroidism, was used to find distinguishing TCR V-J signatures. An independent validation cohort of around 19 hyperthyroidism patients and approximately 15 patients who later progressed to ophthalmopathy tested prospective prediction of ophthalmopathy. For training and testing, the 100 or so patients in the discovery cohort were randomly divided in a 7:3 ratio. Thyroid tissue and blood T-cell repertoires from six Graves' hyperthyroidism patients were also compared in the study. After blood sampling, hyperthyroidism patients were treated with methimazole at a starting dose of 30 mg daily, and ophthalmopathy patients were treated with high-dose intravenous methylprednisolone. The paper reports TCR Vbeta CDR3 sequencing of over 120 peripheral blood samples: 43 ophthalmopathy, fewer than 80 hyperthyroidism and around 17 progressor patients.

Inclusive of the bounding cysteine and phenylalanine, the CDR3 is 12 residues long. The kept DNA is CDR3 alone, 36 bases in frame from the first base. V gives up 3 bases and J gives up 7 bases, and the segment between their germline ends measures 12 bases. Via the germline V gene (reference sequence), CDR1 is GTSNPN and CDR2 SVGIG. Summary of the overall study and its limitations: No statistical method was used to fix the sample size in advance, and group allocation was not hidden from the investigators. During validation, the model predicted progression to ophthalmopathy a median of around 6 months ahead of onset, with around 71% sensitivity and under 85% specificity. Blood samples also contained most of the expanded thyroid clonotypes (frequency above 0.001), which suggests that blood repertoires may reflect thyroid immune responses. A model built on a 13 V-J signature distinguished ophthalmopathy from stable hyperthyroidism, reaching around 88% sensitivity and around 81% specificity in cross-validation and 80%/75% in testing.

This clonotype was seen only a few times. What antigen it recognizes has not been identified. It has no much larger one-base neighbor in the sample; base qualities were not kept. TCR beta CDR3 regions were amplified from RNA transcripts. For the first round of RT-PCR on the TCR CDR3, the HTBI primer set was used together with the Qiagen OneStep RT-PCR kit. The libraries were constructed in a second round of multiplex PCR and then size-selected and purified. Paired-end sequencing of the libraries was performed with 100 bp reads on an Illumina HiSeq2000. From the authors' description of their analysis: SOAPnuke was used to process the raw data, throwing out any read that contained adapters or uncalled bases, had a mean Phred below 15, or lacked an exact constant-primer or identifier match. COPE v1.2.5 was used to merge the high-quality paired reads, and each unique nucleotide sequence was defined as a clonotype. MiTCR v1.1 was used to align the clonotypes against IMGT TRBV, TRBD and TRBJ reference segments. The analysis included only V-J combinations with a frequency above 0.0001, which together covered 99% to 99.2% of the repertoires. The TCS score was defined as F50 (clonal expansion) divided by E x V (chaos), with BLOSUM62-based TCRdist calculated between CDR3 peptides within each V-J. Welch's t-statistics and random forest reduced fewer than 550 V-J features to under 15, which were used in a naive Bayes classifier (R e1071). TCRdb applied fastp at Q25 and MiXCR to the public reads, then kept only in-frame beta chains. Duplicate CDR3 protein sequences are folded into a single record with the most common DNA and genes. These V and J calls derive from TCRdb rather than the authors' analysis. The sample table holds some 530,000 distinct CDR3 sequences, of which 22% were seen once. The ten largest clonotypes hold under 55% of the sample.

In the ophthalmopathy patients, disease was moderately to severely active, with a Clinical Activity Score of 3 or more, a NOSPECS grade of 4 or more, and a duration of less than 3 months. The study excluded patients with uncontrolled infections, other autoimmune diseases, pregnancy or lactation. Clinical symptoms, serum thyroxine and TRAb, thyroid ultrasound, and orbital computed tomography formed the basis for the diagnoses. Ficoll-Paque density gradient centrifugation was used to isolate PBMCs from around 10 ml of fresh peripheral blood. Total RNA was extracted using Trizol reagent, and RNA quality was assessed on an Agilent 2100 Bioanalyzer.

The receptor was derived from a woman in her sixties or seventies with Graves' ophthalmopathy. Sequencing input: blood. The rearranged chain carries TRBV30 and TRBJ1-1, with the D gene call left open. The encoded CDR3 is CAWSGGIFEAFF. The DNA sequence is TGTGCCTGGAGCGGCGGTATTTTTGAAGCTTTCTTT.